This T cell receptor beta chain is from a study of blood T cell repertoires in COVID-19 (dated by TCRdb to 2020 to 2022). About the full investigation: Samples from collaborators originated in the United States, Italy and Spain and spanned both the acute and convalescent phases of COVID-19. The prospective study material was composed of cDNA or gDNA derived from T cells, B-cell-depleted T cells, or PBMCs. Deeply sampled blood TCRbeta repertoires from subjects exposed to, actively infected with, or recovered from COVID-19 were included in the dataset. A freely available public database, intended as a resource for researchers studying the immune response to SARS-CoV-2, is where the repertoires were released. Samples were obtained from the ongoing ImmuneRACE study (first 160 participants) and from about 1,300 subjects provided by 6 global collaborators. Nearly every sample came with metadata listing a de-identified subject ID, COVID-19 status, age in years and sex. Where HLA class I and class II types were available, the types were taken from metadata supplied by the sample provider, not from assay-based typing.

The investigation overall reported the following: Clinical and demographic metadata were provided uncurated, with the amount varying by source and participant.

Based on the germline V gene (reference sequence), the CDR1 and CDR2 sequences are SEHNR and FQNEAQ. There are 11 amino acids in the CDR3, from cysteine to phenylalanine inclusive. Here the CDR3 DNA is all that survives: 33 bases in frame from base 1. V is cut by 3 bases and J by 8 bases, and the space between the germline ends is 4 bases. Whole blood was collected in K2EDTA tubes by collaborating institutions according to the institutions' own protocols. For TCRbeta analysis, collaborators shipped samples in one of three forms: frozen whole blood, isolated PBMCs, or DNA extracted from either of those sample types. A note on this clone: No antigen is known for it. Base quality data are lacking; no much larger clone is found one base away.

TCRbeta CDR3 regions were amplified from genomic DNA using the immunoSEQ Assay, a bias-controlled multiplex PCR. For the original study's pipeline: Within the assay, amplification of reference gene primers was used to estimate how many nucleated cells each sample contained. Sequence reads were collapsed and filtered to measure the absolute abundance of every unique TCRbeta CDR3 rearrangement. For each sample, productive Simpson clonality was calculated as the square root of Simpson's diversity index over productive rearrangements. What TCRdb holds here is the immuneACCESS table cut down to in-frame rearrangements. Part of the clones is not present; checked against another copy, under half of the missing clones reflect an unresolved V gene, and the others are unexplained. Clonal size and the V and J genes are those of that table, whereas D and trimming came from the DNA. Here the sample has 110,000 or so clones; 70% to 85% occur a single time. The biggest ten clones account for about 2.7% of the sample.

Recombination connected TRBV7-9 to TRBJ1-4; no D gene call is confident. The sample taken for sequencing was peripheral blood. The sequence derives from a man over 45 with acute or convalescent COVID-19. The encoded CDR3 is CASSFREKLFF. The DNA sequence reads TGTGCCAGCAGCTTCAGGGAAAAACTGTTTTTT.